One TCR beta chain is described in this entry. The target antigen is unknown. The record originates from a study of regulatory T cells in long-lasting Graves disease. Between the trimmed V and J ends, which lost 6 bases and 4 bases, there was a span of 30 bases. The germline CDR1 and CDR2 sequences are ENHRY and SYGVKD. The CDR3 is made up of 19 amino acids. Indicated time point: newly diagnosed GD, antithyroid drugs for less than 3 months. Researchers made the TCR library from RNA that was extracted from PBMCs. Recruitment took place at an endocrinology department in Xi'an, China. Study-wide results and caveats: Persistent disease favored TRBV28, TRBJ1-2 and TRBJ2-5.

Construction of TCR beta libraries relied on iRepertoire HTBI primers and on Arm-PCR targeting CDR3 regions. TCRdb fed the multiplex PCR reads into MiXCR, producing one record per CDR3 protein. The sample lists some 450,000 distinct CDR3 sequences, about 15% occurring once. The sample was also reused in another study, on T cells in Graves' hyperthyroidism and ophthalmopathy. That study adds: A first-round RT-PCR of the TCR CDR3 used the HTBI primer set. A median around 6 months before onset, the model predicted ophthalmopathy.

The material was peripheral blood mononuclear cells (PBMCs), obtained at new diagnosis, from a patient treated with antithyroid drugs. The rearrangement uses TRBV10-3 and TRBJ2-5; D assignment may be TRBD1 or TRBD2 (7 bases each). The origin of this receptor is a woman aged 25 to 39 with Graves disease. CDR3 coding DNA: TGTGCCATCAGACACGACGGGCAGCAGGGGGGAGGGCCACGAGAGACCCAGTACTTC. Its protein product is CAIRHDGQQGGGPRETQYF.